This TCR beta chain is drawn from a study of T cell changes during pregnancy in multiple sclerosis. The CDR3 spans 15 residues. Germline CDR1 and CDR2: SGHTA and FQGNSA. The V and J ends lost 3 bases and 3 bases respectively, with 13 bases between them. Only in-frame clones appear in the TCRdb table, and some are missing; sequencing was by immunoSEQ multiplex PCR. The sample shows tens of thousands of clones, roughly nine tenths of them seen only once. The source is a female donor with multiple sclerosis, enrolled in a pregnancy study. The input for sequencing was CD4+ T cells from peripheral blood mononuclear cells, taken in the third trimester of pregnancy. The chain carries TRBV7-2 and TRBJ2-3, with a weak D call TRBD2 (6 bases). CDR3 sequence (DNA): TGTGCCAGCAGCTTTACGGGACTGCGGACAGATACGCAGTATTTT. It yields the protein CASSFTGLRTDTQYF.